This T cell receptor (beta chain) comes out of a study of beta chain features in type 1 diabetes. Study-wide results and limits: Type 1 diabetes patients had TCRB CDR3s that were shorter (moderately but significantly so) in all four CD4+ subsets.

Of the isolated RNA, all was reverse transcribed, and so the sequenced material was expressed TCRB transcripts. Sequenced by immunoSEQ multiplex PCR; TCRdb stores in-frame clones only, minus some. This table holds about 280,000 clones, over 14% found once. The V gene lost 2 bases and the J gene lost 1 base, with 11 bases spanning the gap. CDR1 and CDR2 (germline): MGHDK, SYGVNS. The CDR3 extends over 15 amino acids. This clone was observed a handful of times. What it binds is not known. Sequenced input: naive CD4+ T cells from blood. This clonotype was sampled from a young man with type 1 diabetes. The chain joins TRBV25-1 to TRBJ1-1; D may be TRBD1 (6 bases). In DNA, the CDR3 is TGTGCCAGCAGTGAAGGAGTAGGGGGGAACACTGAAGCTTTCTTT. Its protein is CASSEGVGGNTEAFF.